This entry lists 25 T cell receptor beta chains sequenced from one sample in a study of cytomegalovirus exposure and HLA in healthy donors. TCRdb keeps only in-frame clones here, not all; method: immunoSEQ multiplex PCR. The data show some 120,000 clones, about 90% seen once. Sequenced input: PBMCs. Source of these receptors: a woman younger than 30 in good health and CMV-seronegative.

The V gene is TRBV27, the J gene TRBJ2-2; tentatively, D is TRBD1 (6 bases). Deletions cut 8 bases from V and 4 bases from J, with 17 bases between. Germline-derived CDR1 and CDR2 are MNHEY and SMNVEV (reference sequence). The CDR3 has 15 residues. The CDR3, as DNA: TGTGCCAGCGGCTTAGCATACAGGGTCACCGGGGAGCTGTTTTTT. Residues: CASGLAYRVTGELFF.

Only one count was recorded for this clone. The V and J genes are TRBV11-2 and TRBJ2-1; 7 bases are a match to TRBD2. This CDR3 region has 15 residues. J lost 2 bases, V lost 6 bases, and 7 bases had no gene match. The germline gives CDR1 SGHAT, CDR2 FQNNGV. The CDR3 DNA is TGTGCCAGCAGATCCGGGACTACCGCCTACAATGAGCAGTTCTTC. Encoded protein: CASRSGTTAYNEQFF. Filled out from reference TRBV11-2 and TRBJ2-1, the complete variable domain reads EAGVAQSPRYKIIEKRQSVAFWCNPISGHATLYWYQQILGQGPKLLIQFQNNGVVDDSQLPKDRFSAERLKGVDSTLKIQPAKLEDSAVYLCASRSGTTAYNEQFFGPGTRLTVL.

The gene calls are TRBV27 and TRBJ2-7; 8 bases fit TRBD2. The trim removed 6 bases at V and 2 bases at J, leaving 15 bases unmatched. The CDR3 contains 17 residues. Germline CDR1 reads MNHEY; CDR2 reads SMNVEV (reference sequence). The CDR3 region is CASREWGLRGGPYEQYF. The CDR3 region has the DNA TGTGCCAGCAGGGAGTGGGGCCTACGGGGGGGCCCCTACGAGCAGTACTTC.

The chain couples TRBV6-1 to TRBJ2-3, with 8 positions matching TRBD2. Trimming at V came to 2 bases and at J to 3 bases, leaving 4 bases not matched to a gene. Per germline, CDR1 MNHNS and CDR2 SASEGT. The CDR3 covers 15 residues. CDR3 protein: CASSEPGGTTDTQYF. The CDR3 DNA follows: TGTGCCAGCAGTGAACCGGGGGGGACGACAGATACGCAGTATTTT.

V is TRBV2 and J is TRBJ1-2; possibly TRBD1 for D (6 bases). Germline CDR1 is SNHLY and CDR2 is FYNNEI. V lost 1 base to trimming and J lost 4 bases, with 10 bases between them. The CDR3 is 14 amino acids. The CDR3 coding sequence is TGTGCCAGCAGTGAAGAGGGGGATCTCTATGGCTACACCTTC. This translates into CASSEEGDLYGYTF.

This clone was recorded once. This chain uses TRBV19 with TRBJ2-3; 10 nucleotides line up with TRBD1. The length of the CDR3 is 14 residues. The V gene's germline CDR1 is LNHDA and CDR2 SQIVND (reference sequence). J was trimmed by 6 bases and V by 6 bases; bases with no gene match: 6. CDR3 nucleotides: TGTGCCAGTAGGGACAGGGGGAAATTGGATACGCAGTATTTT. Amino acid sequence: CASRDRGKLDTQYF. The full variable domain, in which reference TRBV19 and TRBJ2-3 provide the parts outside the CDR3, is DGGITQSPKYLFRKEGQNVTLSCEQNLNHDAMYWYRQDPGQGLRLIYYSQIVNDFQKGDIAEGYSVSREKKESFPLTVTSAQKNPTAFYLCASRDRGKLDTQYFGPGTRLTVL.

The chain couples TRBV28 to TRBJ2-1, with 11 bases matching TRBD2. CDR3 length equals 12 residues. Unmatched junction bases numbered 6, after V lost 5 bases and J lost 15 bases. Germline CDR1 MDHEN, CDR2 SYDVKM. CDR3 protein: CASSQNGLAGFF. CDR3 nucleotide sequence: TGTGCCAGCAGTCAAAACGGACTAGCGGGGTTCTTC. The whole variable domain, remainder taken from reference TRBV28 and TRBJ2-1, is DVKVTQSSRYLVKRTGEKVFLECVQDMDHENMFWYRQDPGLGLRLIYFSYDVKMKEKGDIPEGYSVSREKKERFSLILESASTNQTSMYLCASSQNGLAGFFGPGTRLTVL.

The chain has TRBV4-2 and TRBJ2-5; TRBD2 agrees at 13 bases. CDR1 is LGHNA and CDR2 is YNFKEQ in the germline V gene. The CDR3 has 16 residues. V shed 3 bases, J shed 4 bases, and the junction held 5 bases outside the gene matches. CDR3 in DNA: TGTGCCAGCAGCCAGGCCGGGACTAGCGGGGCAGAGACCCAGTACTTC. Protein sequence: CASSQAGTSGAETQYF.

This chain connects TRBV5-1 to TRBJ1-6; 9 bases align to TRBD1. V gave up 2 bases and J gave up 10 bases; unmatched junction bases: 10. The germline V gene has CDR1 SGHRS and CDR2 YFSETQ. The CDR3 sequence is 16 residues long. The CDR3 DNA reads TGCGCCAGCAGCTTAAATTCCGGGACAGGGTACTCACCCCTCCACTTT. Amino acids: CASSLNSGTGYSPLHF.

J is TRBJ2-1 and V is TRBV18, with a weak D call TRBD1 (5 bases). Trimming removed 1 base from V and 1 base from J, with 11 bases in between. The CDR3 length is 16 residues. The germline V gene has CDR1 KGHSH and CDR2 LQKENI. CDR3 sequence reads: CASSPQSTGSYNEQFF. In DNA, the CDR3 is TGTGCCAGCTCACCACAGAGTACAGGATCCTACAATGAGCAGTTCTTC.

The J gene is TRBJ2-7, the V gene TRBV19; 9 bases are a match to TRBD2. The germline CDR1 and CDR2 sequences are LNHDA and SQIVND (reference sequence). With 3 bases clipped from V and 2 bases from J, the junction kept 11 bases outside the gene matches. The CDR3 runs 17 residues. Here the CDR3 reads CASSIWGGSGGTYEQYF. The DNA for the CDR3 is TGTGCCAGTAGTATTTGGGGAGGTAGCGGGGGCACCTACGAGCAGTACTTC.

This sequence joins TRBV5-4 and TRBJ2-7, with 9 nucleotides matching TRBD2. V lost 4 bases, J lost 0 bases, and 14 bases stayed unmatched. Germline V gene lookup returns CDR1 SGHNT and CDR2 YYREEE (reference sequence). This CDR3 is 18 amino acids long. Here the CDR3 reads CASSAGLASGVTSYEQYF. The CDR3 bases are TGTGCCAGCAGCGCTGGCCTGGCTAGCGGGGTGACCTCCTACGAGCAGTACTTC.

This chain uses TRBV30 with TRBJ2-5; 9 nucleotides match TRBD1. Germline V gene lookup returns CDR1 GTSNPN and CDR2 SVGIG (reference sequence). The V gene end was trimmed by 3 bases and the J gene end by 4 bases; junction bases not matched to a gene: 6. The CDR3 extends over 14 amino acids. The CDR3 is CAWSPGQGRETQYF. The CDR3 DNA reads as TGTGCCTGGAGCCCGGGACAGGGTCGAGAGACCCAGTACTTC.

Remarks on this clone: This specimen includes other DNA sequences encoding the same CDR3. The chain links TRBV18 to TRBJ1-5; weak D call: TRBD1 (6 bases). The CDR3 contains 14 residues. V gave up 1 base and J gave up 2 bases, with 6 bases separating them. Per germline, CDR1 KGHSH and CDR2 LQKENI. The CDR3 DNA sequence: TGTGCCAGCTCACCACGACAGGGCAATCAGCCCCAGCATTTT. This codes for CASSPRQGNQPQHF.

The gene calls are TRBV9 and TRBJ2-5, with 8 nucleotides matching TRBD1. The germline V gene encodes CDR1 SGDLS and CDR2 YYNGEE. V shed 4 bases, J shed 3 bases, and the junction held 8 bases outside the gene matches. CDR3 size: 15 residues. The CDR3 DNA sequence: TGTGCCAGCAGCCCCCGGACAGGGTCTGAAGAGACCCAGTACTTC. It codes for CASSPRTGSEETQYF.

The chain has TRBV7-6 and TRBJ2-3, with D perhaps matching TRBD1 (6 bases). V was clipped by 0 bases and J by 3 bases, with 19 bases between them. The CDR3 runs to 18 residues. Per germline, CDR1 SGHVS and CDR2 FNYEAQ. CDR3 sequence (DNA): TGTGCCAGCAGCTTAGCGACGGGACCCCCGAGGGGGACAGATACGCAGTATTTT. Its protein is CASSLATGPPRGTDTQYF.

The V gene is TRBV27, the J gene TRBJ2-2, with 8 bases identical to TRBD2. The CDR3 is 17 amino acids. V dropped 3 bases and J dropped 2; count of bases not matched to a gene: 8. Germline CDR1 is MNHEY and CDR2 is SMNVEV (reference sequence). CDR3 in DNA: TGTGCCAGCAGTTTTAGGGGCTTAGCGGGAAACACCGGGGAGCTGTTTTTT. Amino acids: CASSFRGLAGNTGELFF.

The rearrangement joins TRBV5-1 to TRBJ1-6; 7 bases align to TRBD1. The CDR3 spans 16 residues. The germline V gene encodes CDR1 SGHRS and CDR2 YFSETQ. Trimming cost V 4 bases and J 5 bases; bases outside gene matches: 9. In DNA, the CDR3 is TGCGCCAGCAGCCTTACAGGGGATCCGAATAATTCACCCCTCCACTTT. Translating gives CASSLTGDPNNSPLHF.

This chain connects TRBV28 to TRBJ1-2; TRBD1 might be the D (6 bases). Germline V CDR1 and CDR2: MDHEN, SYDVKM. The CDR3 runs to 16 residues. The germline V and J ends were trimmed by 1 base and 5 bases, with 17 bases remaining between them. The CDR3 DNA follows: TGTGCCAGCAGTTTATTCGAATCAAAGGGGGTTTATGGCTACACCTTC. Translation gives CASSLFESKGVYGYTF.

The rearrangement joins TRBV28 to TRBJ1-1; D might be TRBD1 (5 bases). CDR1 MDHEN and CDR2 SYDVKM come from the germline V gene. The CDR3 length is 14 residues. The V and J ends lost 7 bases and 3 bases respectively, with 15 bases between them. The chain's CDR3 is CASTMSRAHTEAFF. The CDR3 DNA reads TGTGCCAGCACCATGTCCAGGGCCCACACTGAAGCTTTCTTT.

The V call is TRBV28, the J call TRBJ2-3; D is unresolved. Germline CDR1 is MDHEN and CDR2 is SYDVKM. V was cut by 2 bases and J by 1 base, with 10 bases left in between. This CDR3 is 15 amino acids long. CDR3 nucleotide sequence: TGTGCCAGCAGTTTACAGAGGTTCGGCACAGATACGCAGTATTTT. Amino acid sequence: CASSLQRFGTDTQYF. Full variable domain (remainder filled in from reference TRBV28 and TRBJ2-3): DVKVTQSSRYLVKRTGEKVFLECVQDMDHENMFWYRQDPGLGLRLIYFSYDVKMKEKGDIPEGYSVSREKKERFSLILESASTNQTSMYLCASSLQRFGTDTQYFGPGTRLTVL.

The genes are TRBV28 and TRBJ1-5; 8 bases align to TRBD1. V dropped 5 bases and J dropped 0; count of bases not matched to a gene: 6. CDR1 and CDR2 from the germline V gene are MDHEN and SYDVKM. The CDR3 has 16 residues. The CDR3 DNA is TGTGCCAGCAGTCCATGGACAGGGATTAGCAATCAGCCCCAGCATTTT. Protein: CASSPWTGISNQPQHF.

This chain connects TRBV21-1 to TRBJ2-5; TRBD2, the table's D call, lacks a check against the DNA. TRBV21-1 is a pseudogene segment. This CDR3 spans 18 amino acids. The CDR3 region has the DNA TGTGCCAGCAGCAAAGGGAGCCAAGGAACTAGAAAACCAGAGACCCAGTACTTC. Protein sequence: CASSKGSQGTRKPETQYF.

Only a few counts were recorded for this clone. The V call is TRBV5-1, the J call TRBJ2-7; tentative D call: TRBD1 (6 bases). This CDR3 region has 16 residues. CDR1 is SGHRS and CDR2 is YFSETQ in the germline V gene. V lost 1 base and J 2 bases, leaving 16 bases between the germline ends. As DNA, the CDR3 is TGCGCCAGCAGCTTGAGGTACCGGGACAAGACCTACGAGCAGTACTTC. Residues: CASSLRYRDKTYEQYF.

The chain has TRBV6-1 and TRBJ1-1, with a weak D call TRBD1 (5 bases). V gave up 0 bases and J gave up 4 bases, with 9 bases separating them. CDR3 length: 14 amino acids. The germline V gene encodes CDR1 MNHNS and CDR2 SASEGT. The CDR3 spells CASSEAGGVTEAFF. In DNA, the CDR3 is TGTGCCAGCAGTGAAGCCGGGGGGGTCACTGAAGCTTTCTTT.